Listed here are 32 T cell receptor beta chains from one sample, sequenced in a study of PD-1 blockade in classical Hodgkin lymphoma. Each and every patient relapsed after autologous stem cell transplantation, and patients got differing brentuximab vedotin exposure. The method was immunoSEQ multiplex PCR; TCRdb's version includes in-frame clones alone and lacks a portion of them. The sample shows about 21,000 clones, more than 60% of them seen only once. Sequenced here: peripheral blood mononuclear cells (PBMCs), sampled at baseline. These receptors all stem from a human donor with classical Hodgkin lymphoma.

This rearrangement joins TRBV9 to TRBJ1-6, with D uncertain. The CDR3 covers 15 residues. Per the germline V gene, CDR1 is SGDLS and CDR2 is YYNGEE. Trimming pared 0 bases from V and 6 bases from J, leaving 10 bases between. For the CDR3, the DNA is TGTGCCAGCAGCGTAGACAGCCTAACTAATTCACCCCTCCACTTT. Residues: CASSVDSLTNSPLHF.

V and J are TRBV6-5 and TRBJ2-7; 9 nucleotides match TRBD2. CDR1 MNHEY and CDR2 SVGAGI come from the germline V gene. The CDR3 consists of 15 residues. The V and J ends lost 6 bases and 0 bases, in that order; junction bases with no gene match: 6. The CDR3 spells CASRSLSGSSYEQYF. DNA of the CDR3: TGTGCCAGCAGATCCCTTAGCGGGAGCTCCTACGAGCAGTACTTC.

A note on this clone: This CDR3 is also generated by other DNA sequences in the sample. The chain recombines TRBV18 with TRBJ1-2; TRBD1 might be the D (6 bases). V was trimmed by 2 bases and J by 2 bases, leaving 6 bases between them. There are 13 residues in the CDR3. Germline CDR1 reads KGHSH; CDR2 reads LQKENI. The CDR3 spells CASSPTGNYGYTF. In nucleotides, the CDR3 is TGTGCCAGCTCACCAACAGGGAACTATGGCTACACCTTC.

J is TRBJ1-2 and V is TRBV9, with D possibly being TRBD1 (6 bases). V gave up 0 bases and J gave up 4 bases, with 16 bases separating them. Germline CDR1 reads SGDLS; CDR2 reads YYNGEE. This CDR3 is 16 amino acids long. CDR3 amino acids: CASSVATGGLSYGYTF. CDR3 coding DNA: TGTGCCAGCAGCGTAGCTACCGGGGGGCTCAGCTATGGCTACACCTTC.

The chain employs TRBV7-2 and TRBJ2-3; TRBD2 aligns across 8 bases. With V trimmed by 2 bases and J by 1 base, 5 bases remained unmatched. There are 16 residues in the CDR3. The germline V gene has CDR1 SGHTA and CDR2 FQGNSA. The CDR3 loop is CASSLWALAGTDTQYF. CDR3 coding DNA: TGTGCCAGCAGCTTATGGGCACTAGCGGGCACAGATACGCAGTATTTT.

The gene calls are TRBV2 and TRBJ2-2, with D tentatively TRBD2 (7 bases). This CDR3 contains 15 residues. V was trimmed by 8 bases and J by 4 bases, leaving 17 bases between them. Looked up from germline, CDR1 is SNHLY and CDR2 is FYNNEI. CDR3 sequence (DNA): TGTGCCAGCTGGGGACCAGGGGAGGGCACCGGGGAGCTGTTTTTT. Translation: CASWGPGEGTGELFF.

The table lists this clone with a few counts. The J gene is TRBJ1-1, the V gene TRBV19, with 7 bases lining up with TRBD1. Losses at the gene ends were 6 bases for V and 4 bases for J; bases not matched to a gene: 8. CDR1 is LNHDA and CDR2 is SQIVND in the germline V gene (reference sequence). There are 14 residues in the CDR3. This CDR3 reads CASSAGQRITEAFF. The CDR3 bases are TGTGCCAGTAGCGCGGGACAGCGAATCACTGAAGCTTTCTTT.

V is TRBV4-1 and J is TRBJ2-3; TRBD2 matches at 9 bases. The germline CDR1 and CDR2 sequences are MGHRA and YSYEKL. This CDR3 region has 15 residues. V was pared by 6 bases and J by 6 bases, with 10 bases of the junction left unmatched. CDR3: CASSQRGAVSDTQYF. The CDR3 DNA is TGCGCCAGCAGTCAGCGGGGGGCCGTATCCGATACGCAGTATTTT.

This clone is medium-sized in the sample. This chain uses TRBV2 with TRBJ2-1, with a tentative D call TRBD2 (5 bases). V was trimmed by 3 bases and J by 1 base, leaving 13 bases between them. The germline gives CDR1 SNHLY, CDR2 FYNNEI. The CDR3 has 16 amino acids. CDR3 nucleotide sequence: TGTGCCAGCAGTGATTGGGAGAGTAGGTCCTACAATGAGCAGTTCTTC. Protein sequence: CASSDWESRSYNEQFF.

This clone was seen just once. The chain links TRBV30 to TRBJ2-1, with D unresolved. Trimming shortened V by 1 base and J by 2 bases, and 6 bases separated the two germline ends. The CDR3 runs 13 residues. Germline V CDR1 and CDR2: GTSNPN, SVGIG (reference sequence). This CDR3 is CAWSGAAYNEQFF. The CDR3 DNA reads TGTGCCTGGAGTGGGGCAGCCTACAATGAGCAGTTCTTC.

This clone was seen a few times. The rearrangement joins TRBV7-2 to TRBJ2-5, with D perhaps TRBD2 (6 bases). The ends were cut back, 5 bases at V and 2 bases at J, with 15 bases in the middle. The CDR3 consists of 15 residues. In germline, CDR1 is SGHTA, CDR2 FQGNSA. CDR3 sequence (DNA): TGTGCCAGCAGCGCCTCCGGACTAACTCAAGAGACCCAGTACTTC. This encodes CASSASGLTQETQYF.

The chain combines TRBV6-5 with TRBJ1-1; 7 nucleotides line up with TRBD1. The length of the CDR3 is 15 residues. With V trimmed by 0 bases and J by 5 bases, 6 bases remained unmatched. Germline V gene sequence: CDR1 MNHEY, CDR2 SVGAGI. As DNA, the CDR3 is TGTGCCAGCAGTTACTCCGGGACAGACTTGACTGAAGCTTTCTTT. Its translation: CASSYSGTDLTEAFF.

The table lists this clone with a few counts. The chain joins TRBV7-2 to TRBJ2-7; D remains unclear. V lost 6 bases, J lost 2 bases, and 11 bases lay in between. Germline assignment: CDR1 SGHTA and CDR2 FQGNSA. CDR3 length: 13 residues. The CDR3 sequence is CASSSDVPYEQYF. The CDR3 DNA is TGTGCCAGCAGTTCCGACGTACCCTACGAGCAGTACTTC.

The gene calls are TRBV5-3 and TRBJ2-3; a possible D gene is TRBD2 (6 bases). TRBV5-3 is known as an ORF, though its function is uncertain. The V and J ends lost 0 bases and 3 bases respectively, with 20 bases between them. This CDR3 has 18 amino acids. The CDR3 loop reads CARSLVCITEGKTDTQYF. The CDR3, as DNA: TGTGCCAGAAGCTTGGTGTGTATCACGGAGGGAAAGACAGATACGCAGTATTTT.

The chain has TRBV7-2 and TRBJ1-1; a possible D gene is TRBD1 (6 bases). The CDR3 totals 15 residues. Germline CDR1 reads SGHTA; CDR2 reads FQGNSA. Trimming removed 4 bases at V and 3 bases at J, with 15 bases between. CDR3 in DNA: TGTGCCAGCAGCTACTATTGGGGGGCCGACACTGAAGCTTTCTTT. Translation gives CASSYYWGADTEAFF.

The genes are TRBV7-6 and TRBJ1-3; perhaps TRBD1 as D (5 bases). Per germline, CDR1 SGHVS and CDR2 FNYEAQ. V gave up 1 base and J gave up 4 bases, with 11 bases separating them. The CDR3 sequence is 15 residues long. CDR3: CASSLGRERGNTIYF. DNA of the CDR3: TGTGCCAGCAGCTTAGGCAGGGAAAGGGGAAACACCATATATTTT.

This rearrangement joins TRBV19 to TRBJ2-2; D is possibly TRBD1 (5 bases). V dropped 6 bases and J dropped 7 bases, with 9 bases sitting between them. Germline values: CDR1 LNHDA, CDR2 SQIVND (reference sequence). The CDR3 runs 12 residues. CDR3 loop: CASRRQIGELFF. The CDR3 region has the DNA TGTGCCAGTAGACGACAGATCGGGGAGCTGTTTTTT.

J is TRBJ2-1 and V is TRBV4-3, with TRBD2 matching over 7 bases. The CDR3 has 15 amino acids. Germline assignment: CDR1 LGHNA and CDR2 YSLEER. The junction had 9 bases not matched to a gene; V was cut back by 3 bases and J by 7 bases. The CDR3 sequence is CASSHYWEGSNEQFF. In DNA, the CDR3 is TGCGCCAGCAGCCATTACTGGGAGGGCTCAAATGAGCAGTTCTTC.

The V gene is TRBV18, the J gene TRBJ1-4; unclear D gene. The germline CDR1 and CDR2 sequences are KGHSH and LQKENI. V was pared by 3 bases and J by 7 bases, with 6 bases between. The CDR3 is 12 amino acids. The chain's CDR3 is CASSPRSEKLFF. CDR3 DNA: TGTGCCAGCTCACCCCGGTCTGAAAAACTGTTTTTT.

This chain joins TRBV7-6 and TRBJ2-7, with D maybe TRBD2 (5 bases). The CDR3 covers 14 residues. CDR1 is SGHVS, CDR2 FNYEAQ, per germline. V lost 5 bases to trimming and J lost 2 bases, with 13 bases between them. The CDR3 loop reads CASSARTGTYEQYF. CDR3 nucleotide sequence: TGTGCCAGCAGCGCCCGGACGGGAACCTACGAGCAGTACTTC.

This clone is medium-sized by share. This chain connects TRBV5-5 to TRBJ2-7, with D perhaps matching TRBD1 (5 bases). Germline assignment: CDR1 SGHKS and CDR2 YYEKEE (reference sequence). The CDR3 extends over 14 amino acids. Trimming removed 9 bases at V and 2 bases at J, with 18 bases between. The CDR3 reads CATAASGSAYEQYF. Written as DNA, the CDR3 is TGTGCCACCGCCGCTTCAGGGTCAGCCTACGAGCAGTACTTC.

The chain joins TRBV10-2 to TRBJ2-2; D gene uncertain. Per the germline V gene, CDR1 is WSHSY and CDR2 is SAAADI. This CDR3 comprises 14 residues. The V gene lost 3 bases and the J gene lost 2 bases, with 7 bases spanning the gap. CDR3 DNA sequence: TGCGCCAGCAGTGAACTGCTAAACACCGGGGAGCTGTTTTTT. Translating it yields CASSELLNTGELFF.

The genes are TRBV10-1 and TRBJ1-1; D gene unclear. Trimming removed 3 bases at V and 1 base at J, with 9 bases between. Looked up from germline, CDR1 is WNHNN and CDR2 is SYGVQD (reference sequence). The CDR3 consists of 14 residues. The CDR3 nucleotides are TGCGCCAGCAGTGAACTCCGGGAGAACACTGAAGCTTTCTTT. Protein product: CASSELRENTEAFF.

V and J are TRBV5-1 and TRBJ2-2; possibly TRBD2 for D (7 bases). From germline, CDR1 is SGHRS and CDR2 YFSETQ. V dropped 5 bases and J dropped 5 bases, with 13 bases sitting between them. The CDR3 runs 14 residues. The CDR3 is CASRRGGETGELFF. The CDR3, as DNA: TGCGCCAGCAGAAGGGGGGGCGAAACCGGGGAGCTGTTTTTT.

The chain combines TRBV6-5 with TRBJ2-7; D may be TRBD1 (5 bases). Germline V gene lookup returns CDR1 MNHEY and CDR2 SVGAGI. The germline V and J ends were trimmed by 5 bases and 7 bases, with 9 bases remaining between them. The CDR3 extends over 11 amino acids. CDR3 protein: CASSPGLEQYF. The CDR3 nucleotides are TGTGCCAGCAGTCCAGGGCTGGAGCAGTACTTC.

This clone has just a few counts. The rearrangement joins TRBV7-9 to TRBJ2-7; a weak D match, TRBD2 (5 bases). The CDR3 contains 14 residues. Per the germline V gene, CDR1 is SEHNR and CDR2 is FQNEAQ (reference sequence). V was shortened by 5 bases and J by 1 base, with 12 bases between the two germline ends. CDR3 loop: CASSEREESYEQYF. In nucleotides, the CDR3 is TGTGCCAGCAGCGAACGGGAAGAATCCTACGAGCAGTACTTC.

This chain uses TRBV4-1 with TRBJ2-3, with unresolved D. The CDR3 totals 15 residues. The V gene's germline CDR1 is MGHRA and CDR2 YSYEKL. Deletions cut 0 bases from V and 6 bases from J, with 13 bases between. The CDR3 DNA is TGCGCCAGCAGCCAAGATCCAAGAGAACGCGATACGCAGTATTTT. This sequence encodes CASSQDPRERDTQYF.

The chain employs TRBV5-1 and TRBJ1-1, with D possibly being TRBD1 (5 bases). The CDR3 consists of 16 residues. Trimming removed 0 bases from V and 1 base from J, with 13 bases in between. Germline V gene sequence: CDR1 SGHRS, CDR2 YFSETQ. CDR3 in amino acids: CASSLVSHRPNTEAFF. DNA of the CDR3: TGCGCCAGCAGCTTGGTCTCCCACAGGCCGAACACTGAAGCTTTCTTT.

This chain connects TRBV7-2 to TRBJ1-3; D gene uncertain. Germline CDR1 reads SGHTA; CDR2 reads FQGNSA. Trimming removed 0 bases from V and 0 bases from J, with 12 bases in between. The CDR3 extends over 17 amino acids. The CDR3, as DNA: TGTGCCAGCAGCTTAGCCTTCACTGGAGCCTCTGGAAACACCATATATTTT. This gives the protein CASSLAFTGASGNTIYF. The full variable domain, completed using reference TRBV7-2 and TRBJ1-3, is GAGVSQSPSNKVTEKGKDVELRCDPISGHTALYWYRQSLGQGLEFLIYFQGNSAPDKSGLPSDRFSAERTGGSVSTLTIQRTQQEDSAVYLCASSLAFTGASGNTIYFGEGSWLTVV.

This rearrangement joins TRBV7-9 to TRBJ2-7; 8 bases are a match to TRBD1. The V gene's germline CDR1 is SEHNR and CDR2 FQNEAQ (reference sequence). The CDR3 covers 15 residues. V lost 5 bases to trimming and J lost 2 bases; unmatched junction nucleotides: 8. In DNA form, the CDR3 reads TGTGCCAGCAGCATCGCAGGGGGCGTCACCTACGAGCAGTACTTC. This sequence encodes CASSIAGGVTYEQYF.

This chain connects TRBV29-1 to TRBJ2-1, with 8 bases lining up with TRBD2. The CDR3 is 13 residues long. Germline loops: CDR1 SQVTM, CDR2 ANQGSEA. V lost 6 bases and J lost 7; bases outside the gene matches: 8. The CDR3 spells CSVLAGKGNEQFF. In DNA form, the CDR3 reads TGCAGCGTGTTAGCGGGGAAGGGAAATGAGCAGTTCTTC.

This clone came up once. The chain couples TRBV19 to TRBJ1-2, with 10 bases aligning to TRBD1. CDR3 length: 16 amino acids. Germline lookup yields CDR1 LNHDA and CDR2 SQIVND (reference sequence). After removal of 4 bases from V and 5 bases from J, the junction contained 10 bases not matched to a gene. Written as DNA, the CDR3 is TGTGCCAGTAGTAGCCGAGAGACAGGGGGCGGTTATGGCTACACCTTC. It yields the protein CASSSRETGGGYGYTF.